These T cell receptor beta chains were read from a single sample in a study of blood T cell repertoires in COVID-19. Profiled with immunoSEQ multiplex PCR; TCRdb holds only in-frame clones, not every one. The data show 140,000 to 150,000 clones, with less than 90% seen just once and roughly 34% held by the top ten. The sequencing input was peripheral blood. The receptors originated from a human donor in a cohort sampled during active COVID-19. Each CDR3 is given with its conserved first and last residue. The order of the fields is D gene, J gene, V gene, clone size, CDR3 DNA, CDR3 protein. D genes are given only for firm matches. Size is stated for part of the rows, as once, few or many counts, or as a class when the clone is expanded.

d_gene: TRBD1; j_gene: TRBJ2-7; v_gene: TRBV3-1/TRBV3-2; abundance: -; CDR3nt: TGTGCCAGCACCGGGGGGACAGGGCGAGTCGAGCAGTACTTC; CDR3aa: CASTGGTGRVEQYF
d_gene: -; j_gene: TRBJ2-7; v_gene: TRBV7-9; abundance: -; CDR3nt: TGTGCCAGCAGCCCTTCCGGGGGACGCGAGCAGTACTTC; CDR3aa: CASSPSGGREQYF
d_gene: TRBD1; j_gene: TRBJ1-6; v_gene: TRBV5-1; abundance: -; CDR3nt: TGCGCCAGCTATGGTGGGGACAGGGGCAATTCACCCCTCCACTTT; CDR3aa: CASYGGDRGNSPLHF
d_gene: -; j_gene: TRBJ1-6; v_gene: TRBV27; abundance: once; CDR3nt: TGTGCCAGCAGTTTATTTTGGGAGGGAGGTAATTCACCCCTCCACTTT; CDR3aa: CASSLFWEGGNSPLHF
d_gene: -; j_gene: TRBJ1-1; v_gene: TRBV19; abundance: once; CDR3nt: TGTGCCAGTAGTATAGGTGGGCAACTTGAAGCTTTCTTT; CDR3aa: CASSIGGQLEAFF
d_gene: TRBD2; j_gene: TRBJ2-1; v_gene: TRBV10-2; abundance: -; CDR3nt: TGCGCCAGCAGCTCCGGGACTAGGAGCTACAATGAGCAGTTCTTC; CDR3aa: CASSSGTRSYNEQFF
d_gene: TRBD1; j_gene: TRBJ1-1; v_gene: TRBV28; abundance: once; CDR3nt: TGTGCCAGCAGCCAACAGGGGAACGCGAACACTGAAGCTTTCTTT; CDR3aa: CASSQQGNANTEAFF
d_gene: -; j_gene: TRBJ1-2; v_gene: TRBV4-2; abundance: -; CDR3nt: TGTGCCAGCAGCCAACTTACCAGTCGATTTAACTATGGCTACACCTTC; CDR3aa: CASSQLTSRFNYGYTF
d_gene: -; j_gene: TRBJ1-4; v_gene: TRBV29-1; abundance: -; CDR3nt: TGCAGCGTTGCCGAGGACAGCCGTAATGAAAAACTGTTTTTT; CDR3aa: CSVAEDSRNEKLFF
d_gene: -; j_gene: TRBJ1-6; v_gene: TRBV27; abundance: -; CDR3nt: TGTGCCAGCAGAATGGTGCGCTCCTATAATTCACCCCTCCACTTT; CDR3aa: CASRMVRSYNSPLHF
d_gene: TRBD2; j_gene: TRBJ2-3; v_gene: TRBV28; abundance: -; CDR3nt: TGTGCCAGCAGTTTACCAGCGGGGGGCACAGATACGCAGTATTTT; CDR3aa: CASSLPAGGTDTQYF
d_gene: TRBD1; j_gene: TRBJ2-5; v_gene: TRBV4-1; abundance: -; CDR3nt: TGCGCCAGCAGTCGACAGGGTGAAGAGACCCAGTACTTC; CDR3aa: CASSRQGEETQYF
d_gene: -; j_gene: TRBJ1-4; v_gene: TRBV9; abundance: once; CDR3nt: TGTGCCAGCAGCGTAGCTATCGGGGTGGGTAATGAAAAACTGTTTTTT; CDR3aa: CASSVAIGVGNEKLFF
d_gene: TRBD2; j_gene: TRBJ2-3; v_gene: TRBV7-2; abundance: -; CDR3nt: TGTGCCAGCAGCTTAGATAGCGGGGCACCTAGCACAGATACGCAGTATTTT; CDR3aa: CASSLDSGAPSTDTQYF
d_gene: TRBD1; j_gene: TRBJ1-2; v_gene: TRBV4-3; abundance: -; CDR3nt: TGCGCCAGCAGCCAGTCTTTTCCGGGACAGGGAGACGGCTACACCTTC; CDR3aa: CASSQSFPGQGDGYTF
d_gene: TRBD1; j_gene: TRBJ2-7; v_gene: TRBV11-2; abundance: -; CDR3nt: TGTGCCAGCACCCCATCGGGGACAGGGAGAGAGCAGTACTTC; CDR3aa: CASTPSGTGREQYF
d_gene: -; j_gene: TRBJ1-1; v_gene: TRBV4-3; abundance: -; CDR3nt: TGCGCCAGCAGCCAAGATGCGGACTCCTGGAACACTGAAGCTTTCTTT; CDR3aa: CASSQDADSWNTEAFF
d_gene: -; j_gene: TRBJ1-2; v_gene: TRBV11-2; abundance: -; CDR3nt: TGTGCCAGCAGCTTTATACAGGGCTGGAACTATGGCTACACCTTC; CDR3aa: CASSFIQGWNYGYTF
d_gene: -; j_gene: TRBJ1-2; v_gene: TRBV10-2; abundance: -; CDR3nt: TGCGCCAGCGAGGGGGTAGGCTATGGCTACACCTTC; CDR3aa: CASEGVGYGYTF
d_gene: TRBD1; j_gene: TRBJ2-2; v_gene: TRBV7-2; abundance: -; CDR3nt: TGTGCCAGCAGCTTCCGGGACAGGGGGAACACCGGGGAGCTGTTTTTT; CDR3aa: CASSFRDRGNTGELFF
d_gene: -; j_gene: TRBJ1-6; v_gene: TRBV3-1/TRBV3-2; abundance: few; CDR3nt: TGTGCCAGCAGCCAAAAAACAGGGCTTTCACCCCTCCACTTT; CDR3aa: CASSQKTGLSPLHF
d_gene: -; j_gene: TRBJ2-7; v_gene: TRBV5-1; abundance: -; CDR3nt: TGCGCCAGCCGGTCCGGGACTGGCCGCGACGAGCAGTACTTC; CDR3aa: CASRSGTGRDEQYF
d_gene: TRBD2; j_gene: TRBJ2-7; v_gene: TRBV4-2; abundance: -; CDR3nt: TGTGCCAGCAGCCAAGAGGGCGGGGGACCCTACGAGCAGTACTTC; CDR3aa: CASSQEGGGPYEQYF
d_gene: -; j_gene: TRBJ1-2; v_gene: TRBV2; abundance: -; CDR3nt: TGTGCCAGCGGCTCGCTTTCCCGGGACAACGACTATGGCTACACCTTC; CDR3aa: CASGSLSRDNDYGYTF
d_gene: -; j_gene: TRBJ1-1; v_gene: TRBV4-1; abundance: few; CDR3nt: TGCGCCAGCAGCCGGGACTTTAAATCTGAAGCTTTCTTT; CDR3aa: CASSRDFKSEAFF
d_gene: TRBD2; j_gene: TRBJ2-7; v_gene: TRBV11-3; abundance: -; CDR3nt: TGTGCCAGCAGCGGACGTGGGGGGGAGCCTTCCTACGAGCAGTACTTC; CDR3aa: CASSGRGGEPSYEQYF
d_gene: -; j_gene: TRBJ2-7; v_gene: TRBV2; abundance: -; CDR3nt: TGTGCCAGCAGTGAATACCCGGCTCACCCCGCGGACGAGCAGTACTTC; CDR3aa: CASSEYPAHPADEQYF
d_gene: TRBD1; j_gene: TRBJ1-2; v_gene: TRBV7-2; abundance: -; CDR3nt: TGTGCCAGCAGCCAAGACCGGACAGGCCTTCTTGGCTACACCTTC; CDR3aa: CASSQDRTGLLGYTF
d_gene: -; j_gene: TRBJ1-3; v_gene: TRBV7-9; abundance: -; CDR3nt: TGTGCCAGCAGCGTATCCGGGACAAAAGCTTCTCTGGTGGGAAACACCATATATTTT; CDR3aa: CASSVSGTKASLVGNTIYF
d_gene: TRBD1; j_gene: TRBJ1-1; v_gene: TRBV2; abundance: -; CDR3nt: TGTGCCAGTACGGACAGGGGTAACACTGAAGCTTTCTTT; CDR3aa: CASTDRGNTEAFF
d_gene: -; j_gene: TRBJ1-2; v_gene: TRBV28; abundance: -; CDR3nt: TGTGCCAGCAGTTTTAGCCTTGGCCTGGGTGGCTACACCTTC; CDR3aa: CASSFSLGLGGYTF
d_gene: TRBD1; j_gene: TRBJ1-1; v_gene: TRBV4-1; abundance: -; CDR3nt: TGCGCCAGCTCCGGGACAGGCATAGAAGCTTTCTTT; CDR3aa: CASSGTGIEAFF
d_gene: TRBD2; j_gene: TRBJ2-5; v_gene: TRBV7-9; abundance: -; CDR3nt: TGTGCCAGCAGCGCAACTAGCGGGGGTTACCAAGAGACCCAGTACTTC; CDR3aa: CASSATSGGYQETQYF
d_gene: TRBD2; j_gene: TRBJ2-7; v_gene: TRBV5-4; abundance: -; CDR3nt: TGTGCCAGCAGCACAGGGCGGGGGGGGTCCTACGAGCAGTACTTC; CDR3aa: CASSTGRGGSYEQYF
d_gene: TRBD1; j_gene: TRBJ2-2; v_gene: TRBV10-1; abundance: -; CDR3nt: TGCGCCAGCAGTGCCGGGACAGTCCCCGGGGAGCTGTTTTTT; CDR3aa: CASSAGTVPGELFF
d_gene: -; j_gene: TRBJ2-3; v_gene: TRBV27; abundance: few; CDR3nt: TGTGCCAGCAGGGTCGGGTCAGATACGCAGTATTTT; CDR3aa: CASRVGSDTQYF
d_gene: TRBD1; j_gene: TRBJ1-5; v_gene: TRBV7-6; abundance: -; CDR3nt: TGTGCCAGCAGCTTAGGACAGGGGAGCAATCAGCCCCAGCATTTT; CDR3aa: CASSLGQGSNQPQHF
d_gene: TRBD2; j_gene: TRBJ2-6; v_gene: TRBV5-4; abundance: -; CDR3nt: TGTGCCAGCAGCTCGGGACTAGCGGGGGAAAAGGGGGCCAACGTCCTGACTTTC; CDR3aa: CASSSGLAGEKGANVLTF
d_gene: TRBD1; j_gene: TRBJ1-3; v_gene: TRBV3-1/TRBV3-2; abundance: -; CDR3nt: TGTGCCAGCAGCCAAGGGGGACCCGGGACAGCTTACTCTGGAAACACCATATATTTT; CDR3aa: CASSQGGPGTAYSGNTIYF
d_gene: -; j_gene: TRBJ2-3; v_gene: TRBV6-5; abundance: -; CDR3nt: TGTGCCAGCAGGGATTTGCGGGGCGTGCAGTATTTT; CDR3aa: CASRDLRGVQYF
d_gene: -; j_gene: TRBJ1-1; v_gene: TRBV2; abundance: few; CDR3nt: TGTGCCAGCGGAGGGTTGGGCACTGAAGCTTTCTTT; CDR3aa: CASGGLGTEAFF
d_gene: -; j_gene: TRBJ1-6; v_gene: TRBV30; abundance: few; CDR3nt: TGTGCCTGGAGTCCAGGGGTTAGTAATTCACCCCTCCACTTT; CDR3aa: CAWSPGVSNSPLHF